This T cell receptor (beta chain) was retrieved from a study of early T cells in non-severe SARS-CoV-2 infection. V gave up 4 bases and J gave up 0 bases, with 12 bases separating them. This CDR3 has 16 amino acids. Per the germline V gene, CDR1 is SEHNR and CDR2 is FQNEAQ (reference sequence). This clonotype was recorded at least ten times. TCRdb re-derived calls from the 5' RACE reads in MiXCR, one entry per CDR3 protein. The data contain some 12,000 distinct CDR3 sequences, around 5% of them seen just once; the ten biggest clones take up more than 8%. This TCR derives from an adult who was a healthcare worker with PCR-confirmed SARS-CoV-2 infection or an uninfected control (not recorded which). Sequencing was carried out using whole blood. This chain connects TRBV7-9 to TRBJ1-4; maybe TRBD1 (6 bases). The CDR3 coding sequence is TGTGCCAGCAGCTCCGACAGGAGCTCAACTAATGAAAAACTGTTTTTT. As protein: CASSSDRSSTNEKLFF. The variable domain in full, completed from reference TRBV7-9 and TRBJ1-4, reads DTGVSQNPRHKITKRGQNVTFRCDPISEHNRLYWYRQTLGQGPEFLTYFQNEAQLEKSRLLSDRFSAERPKGSFSTLEIQRTEQGDSAMYLCASSSDRSSTNEKLFFGSGTQLSVL.